This TCR beta chain was observed in a study of T cells after yellow fever vaccination. Synthesis of TCR cDNA relied on 5'RACE template switching, which attached a universal primer site and UMIs. TCRdb ran MiXCR on the 5' RACE reads and lists one entry per CDR3 protein. Of 150,000 to 200,000 distinct CDR3 sequences in the sample, around 9% were seen once. This clonotype was observed a handful of times. V lost 0 bases and J lost 2, with 8 bases in between. Germline loops: CDR1 SGHTA, CDR2 FQGNSA. This CDR3 region has 14 residues. This receptor was obtained from a man younger than 35 who received the YFV17D yellow fever vaccine. The V gene is TRBV7-2, the J gene TRBJ2-7; possible D gene TRBD1, 5 bases. This sample comprised CD8+ T cells sorted from PBMCs, obtained 45 days after the yellow fever booster vaccination. CDR3 loop: CASSLAPRAYEQYF. CDR3 bases: TGTGCCAGCAGCTTAGCCCCCAGGGCCTACGAGCAGTACTTC. Drawing the rest from reference TRBV7-2 and TRBJ2-7, the complete variable domain is GAGVSQSPSNKVTEKGKDVELRCDPISGHTALYWYRQSLGQGLEFLIYFQGNSAPDKSGLPSDRFSAERTGGSVSTLTIQRTQQEDSAVYLCASSLAPRAYEQYFGPGTRLTVT.